These 4 T cell receptor beta chains were all obtained from the same sample, sequenced in a study of tissue T cells after allogeneic stem cell transplantation. The table came from immunoSEQ multiplex PCR; TCRdb's copy has only in-frame clones and leaves some out. The sample holds about 21,000 clones; 60% to 80% are singletons and the top ten take 0.41%. Sequencing was performed on blood. These receptors all stem from a female BALB/c mouse in good health. Strain haplotype (MHC): H2-d.

Comment on this clone: The genes and germline here are from mouse. The read gets to within 1 residue of the CDR3 end, and the germline J gene fills in the rest. The chain is built from TRBV1 and TRBJ1-4; maybe TRBD1 (6 bases). Trimming left V 3 bases short and J 7 bases short, with 9 bases between. The length of the CDR3 is 13 residues. Germline V CDR1 and CDR2: NSQYPW, LRSPGD (reference sequence). The CDR3 protein is CTCSARGGERLFF. Incomplete CDR3 DNA: TGCACCTGCAGTGCCAGGGGTGGCGAAAGATTATTT. The variable domain in full, with the rest retrieved from reference TRBV1 and TRBJ1-4, is VTLLEQNPRWRLVPRGQAVNLRCILKNSQYPWMSWYQQDLQKQLQWLFTLRSPGDKEVKSLPGADYLATRVTDTELRLQVANMSQGRTLYCTCSARGGERLFFGHGTKLSVL.

The table lists this clone with a count of one. Gene names and germline match the mouse. Read sequence stops 1 residue before the CDR3 end, and the germline J gene provides the missing end. V usage is TRBV3 and J usage is TRBJ2-5; TRBD1 matches 7 bases. This CDR3 is 14 amino acids long. V lost 5 bases to trimming and J lost 3 bases; unmatched junction nucleotides: 5. Germline values: CDR1 SNHLY, CDR2 FYNGKV (reference sequence). The CDR3 reads CASSDRDRQDTQYF. Incomplete CDR3 DNA: TGTGCCAGCAGCGACCGGGACAGACAAGACACCCAGTAC.

With regard to this clone: The gene names given are mouse names. The CDR3 is CASGQGGTEVFF. The covered CDR3 bases are TGTGCCAGCGGGCAGGGGGGCACAGAAGTCTTC. V usage is TRBV14 and J usage is TRBJ1-1; 7 nucleotides agree with TRBD1. The observed sequence ends 1 residue before the CDR3 terminus, with the missing tail filled in from the germline J gene. The CDR3 covers 12 residues. With 7 bases clipped from V and 4 bases from J, the junction kept 4 bases outside the gene matches. Looked up from germline, CDR1 is SGHDT and CDR2 is FRDEAV.

As regards this clone: Gene names refer to mouse genes. The read halts 1 residue ahead of the CDR3 end, with the missing end drawn from the germline J gene. The chain has TRBV13-2 and TRBJ1-6; weak D call: TRBD1 (6 bases). TRBJ1-6 is treated as an ORF (open reading frame) with a function not yet certain. The germline gives CDR1 NNHNN, CDR2 SYGAGS (reference sequence). CDR3 length equals 15 residues. V was shortened by 2 bases and J by 1 base, with 7 bases between the two germline ends. The CDR3 region is CASGERGSYNSPLYF. The sequenced CDR3 bases are TGTGCCAGCGGTGAGAGGGGGTCCTATAATTCGCCCCTCTAC.